This T cell receptor beta chain was sequenced for a study of shared clonotypes between healthy human individuals. Study findings and constraints: Although depth was large, rarefaction showed that sequencing of the sorted subsets was incomplete.

As concerns this clone: What it binds is not known.

This CDR3 contains 18 residues. Germline V gene data show CDR1 as SEHNR and CDR2 as FQNEAQ (reference sequence). The V end was cut by 2 bases, the J end by 1 base, with 21 bases between. Assay used: immunoSEQ multiplex PCR; TCRdb lists only in-frame clones, some missing. The sample lists about 2 million clones, over 85% occurring once. Positively selected for CCR7, the CD45RO-negative cells used as naive CD8 cells excluded terminally differentiated effector memory CD45RA+ cells. The sample comprised naive CD8+ T cells sorted from blood. This TCR was sampled from a man between 18 and 35 years old in good health. The V gene is TRBV7-9, the J gene TRBJ2-7, with D possibly matching TRBD2 (6 bases). CDR3 sequence reads: CASSLPSNAGRKSYEQYF. CDR3 nucleotide sequence: TGTGCCAGCAGCTTACCCTCTAACGCAGGGAGGAAGTCCTACGAGCAGTACTTC.